The entry below describes one T cell receptor (beta chain). Its specificity is unknown. This CDR3 comprises 12 residues. Trimming left V 9 bases short and J 4 bases short, with 11 bases between. CDR1 is KGHDR, CDR2 SFDVKD, per germline. Here immunoSEQ multiplex PCR was the method, and the copy in TCRdb shows in-frame clones only, minus some. Among more than 300,000 clones listed, roughly 90% were seen once. The treatment: around 19 received Ad26.COV2.S at low or high dose, single or two shots; about 5 received placebo; per-sample allocation not given. Collection of samples fell on day 63 after the first vaccine or placebo injection. This entry comes from a study of Ad26.COV2.S vaccination and SARS-CoV-2 variants. The wider study: Of the COV1001 trial arms, the Ad26.COV2.S arm included the donor. Ad26.COV2.S given intramuscularly, once or twice 56 days apart. Study-wide findings and caveats: Placebo recipients and vaccine recipients were similar in non-spike TCR breadth.

This sample comprised peripheral blood, obtained in a trial of Ad26.COV2.S vaccine versus placebo. The V and J genes are TRBV24-1 and TRBJ1-2; D is unresolved. This receptor was obtained from a person aged 18-65 years who received the Ad26.COV2.S COVID-19 vaccine or a placebo. The CDR3: CATFSQAYGYTF. CDR3 in DNA: TGTGCCACCTTCTCTCAGGCCTATGGCTACACCTTC.